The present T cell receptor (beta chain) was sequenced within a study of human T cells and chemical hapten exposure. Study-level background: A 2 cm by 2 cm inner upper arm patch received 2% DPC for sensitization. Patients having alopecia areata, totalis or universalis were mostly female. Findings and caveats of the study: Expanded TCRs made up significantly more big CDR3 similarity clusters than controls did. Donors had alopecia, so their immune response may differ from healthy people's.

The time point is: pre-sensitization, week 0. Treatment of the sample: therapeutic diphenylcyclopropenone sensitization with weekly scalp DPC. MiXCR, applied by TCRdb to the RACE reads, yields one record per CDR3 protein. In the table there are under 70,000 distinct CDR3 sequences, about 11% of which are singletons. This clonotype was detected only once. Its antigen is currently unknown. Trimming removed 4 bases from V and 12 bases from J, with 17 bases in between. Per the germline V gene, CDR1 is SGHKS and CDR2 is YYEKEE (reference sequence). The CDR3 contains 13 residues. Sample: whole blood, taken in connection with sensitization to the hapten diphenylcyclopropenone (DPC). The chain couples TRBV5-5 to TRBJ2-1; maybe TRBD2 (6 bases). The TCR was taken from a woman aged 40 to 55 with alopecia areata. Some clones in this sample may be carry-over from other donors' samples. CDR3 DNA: TGTGCCAGCAGCCCTGGGACTGCTAGGGCGCAGTTCTTC. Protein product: CASSPGTARAQFF. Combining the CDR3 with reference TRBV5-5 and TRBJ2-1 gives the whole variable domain DAGVTQSPTHLIKTRGQQVTLRCSPISGHKSVSWYQQVLGQGPQFIFQYYEKEERGRGNFPDRFSARQFPNYSSELNVNALLLGDSALYLCASSPGTARAQFFGPGTRLTVL.